This TCR beta chain was obtained from a study of cytomegalovirus exposure and HLA in healthy donors. The CDR3 runs 17 residues. The PCR had 60 Vbeta and 13 Jbeta primers. Sequenced by immunoSEQ multiplex PCR; TCRdb stores in-frame clones only, minus some. Among more than 95,000 clones, around 74% were seen once, and the ten largest hold 4.2%. The chain couples TRBV21-1 to TRBJ2-7; the table gives TRBD1 as D, unverified against the DNA. TRBV21-1 is a pseudogene segment. The TCR originated in a woman between 50 and 59 years old in good health and CMV-seropositive. The source material was PBMCs. The CDR3 DNA follows: TGTGCCAGCAGCAAACGAGTGAAGGGGGATGTGCCCTACGAGCAGTACTTC. This sequence encodes CASSKRVKGDVPYEQYF.